These T cell receptor beta chains were read from a single sample in a study of regulatory T cells in long-lasting Graves disease. TCRdb reprocessed the multiplex PCR reads via MiXCR and lists one record per CDR3 protein. Altogether some 370,000 distinct CDR3 sequences are present, 20% to 25% being singletons, with the ten largest covering 25% to 30%. Material: peripheral blood mononuclear cells (PBMCs), obtained when the disease was refractory, from a patient treated with antithyroid drugs. Receptors were obtained from a woman aged 40 to 50 with Graves disease. Each CDR3 is given with its conserved first and last residue. A D gene is named only where the DNA matches it firmly. For some rows the clone size is stated as once, few or many, or as a class when expanded; others skip it.

J gene,V gene,D gene,clone size,CDR3 length,CDR3 protein,CDR3 DNA
TRBJ1-2,TRBV28,NA,many,12,CASSWTEMSHTF,TGTGCCAGCAGTTGGACAGAAATGTCCCACACCTTC
TRBJ1-1,TRBV6-5,NA,many,14,CASSYGGLNTEAFF,TGTGCCAGCAGTTACGGGGGATTGAACACTGAAGCTTTCTTT
TRBJ2-7,TRBV29-1,TRBD1,few,14,CSVETGQGANEQYF,TGCAGCGTCGAGACCGGGCAGGGGGCGAACGAGCAGTACTTC
TRBJ1-4,TRBV28,TRBD1,many,16,CASSLWAGQGREKLFF,TGTGCCAGCAGTTTATGGGCGGGACAGGGAAGGGAAAAACTGTTTTTT
TRBJ2-2,TRBV27,NA,few,14,CASSWTWNTGELFF,TGTGCCAGCAGCTGGACTTGGAACACCGGGGAGCTGTTTTTT
TRBJ2-7,TRBV7-2,TRBD1,NA,18,CASSAADRAFYQSYEQYF,TGTGCCAGCAGCGCGGCGGACAGGGCATTCTATCAGAGCTACGAGCAGTACTTC
TRBJ2-7,TRBV28,TRBD1,NA,15,CASSLADRAAYEQYF,TGTGCCAGCAGTTTAGCTGACAGGGCCGCCTACGAGCAGTACTTC
TRBJ1-1,TRBV15,TRBD1,many,16,CATSRGGTGANTEAFF,TGTGCCACCAGCAGGGGTGGGACAGGAGCGAACACTGAAGCTTTCTTT
TRBJ2-6,TRBV6-1,NA,NA,16,CASSDRGATGANVLTF,TGTGCCAGCAGTGACAGGGGGGCCACTGGGGCCAACGTCCTGACTTTC
TRBJ2-7,TRBV28,TRBD2,many,16,CASSTTTSGLSYEQYF,TGTGCCAGCAGTACGACAACTAGCGGACTTTCCTACGAGCAGTACTTC
TRBJ2-7,TRBV27,NA,many,15,CASRFDASRTYEQYF,TGTGCCAGCAGATTCGACGCCAGCCGTACCTACGAGCAGTACTTC
TRBJ1-1,TRBV6-1,TRBD1,few,15,CASSTGQFLNTEAFF,TGTGCCAGCAGTACGGGACAGTTTCTGAACACTGAAGCTTTCTTT
TRBJ2-2,TRBV19,TRBD1,NA,15,CASYPGTVNTGELFF,TGTGCCAGTTATCCCGGGACAGTGAACACCGGGGAGCTGTTTTTT
TRBJ2-5,TRBV28,NA,NA,18,CASSSHVRLGVVSETQYF,TGTGCCAGCAGTTCCCATGTCAGACTAGGAGTGGTATCAGAGACCCAGTACTTC
TRBJ1-1,TRBV14,NA,NA,14,CASSQDWGRTEAFF,TGTGCCAGCAGCCAAGACTGGGGCAGGACTGAAGCTTTCTTT
TRBJ2-5,TRBV12-3/TRBV12-4,TRBD2,many,15,CASTSAWLAGETQYF,TGTGCCAGCACGTCCGCCTGGCTAGCGGGAGAGACCCAGTACTTC
TRBJ1-4,TRBV3-1,TRBD1,few,16,CASSQGFDRGYEKLFF,TGTGCCAGCAGCCAAGGATTCGACAGGGGATACGAAAAACTGTTTTTT
TRBJ1-5,TRBV6-1,NA,few,18,CASTDGRRHRSLDQPQHF,TGTGCCAGCACCGACGGCCGGAGACACCGCAGTTTAGATCAGCCCCAGCATTTT
TRBJ2-7,TRBV11-2,TRBD2,many,14,CASSPTLGGYEQYF,TGTGCCAGCAGCCCAACCCTCGGGGGGTACGAGCAGTACTTC
TRBJ1-6,TRBV27,NA,few,14,CASSWGLGNSPLHF,TGTGCCAGCAGTTGGGGGCTAGGGAATTCACCCCTCCACTTT
TRBJ2-2,TRBV29-1,TRBD1,many,14,CSVREQGVTGELFF,TGCAGCGTTCGTGAACAGGGGGTAACCGGGGAGCTGTTTTTT
TRBJ2-7,TRBV6-1,TRBD1,many,18,CASSDRTIRAGQAARQYF,TGTGCCAGCAGTGATCGTACAATCCGAGCAGGACAGGCTGCTAGGCAGTACTTC